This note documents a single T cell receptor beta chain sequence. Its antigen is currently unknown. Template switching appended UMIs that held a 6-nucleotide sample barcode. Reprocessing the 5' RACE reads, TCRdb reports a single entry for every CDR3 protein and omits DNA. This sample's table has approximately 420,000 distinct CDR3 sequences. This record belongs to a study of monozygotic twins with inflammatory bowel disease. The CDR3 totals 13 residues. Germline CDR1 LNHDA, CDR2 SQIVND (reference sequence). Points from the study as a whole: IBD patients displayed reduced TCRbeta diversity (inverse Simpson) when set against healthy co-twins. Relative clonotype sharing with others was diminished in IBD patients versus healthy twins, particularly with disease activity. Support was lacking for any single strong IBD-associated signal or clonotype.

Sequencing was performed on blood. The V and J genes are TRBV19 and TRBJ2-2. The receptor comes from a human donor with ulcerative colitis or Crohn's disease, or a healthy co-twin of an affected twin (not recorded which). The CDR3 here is CALTDPNTGELFF.